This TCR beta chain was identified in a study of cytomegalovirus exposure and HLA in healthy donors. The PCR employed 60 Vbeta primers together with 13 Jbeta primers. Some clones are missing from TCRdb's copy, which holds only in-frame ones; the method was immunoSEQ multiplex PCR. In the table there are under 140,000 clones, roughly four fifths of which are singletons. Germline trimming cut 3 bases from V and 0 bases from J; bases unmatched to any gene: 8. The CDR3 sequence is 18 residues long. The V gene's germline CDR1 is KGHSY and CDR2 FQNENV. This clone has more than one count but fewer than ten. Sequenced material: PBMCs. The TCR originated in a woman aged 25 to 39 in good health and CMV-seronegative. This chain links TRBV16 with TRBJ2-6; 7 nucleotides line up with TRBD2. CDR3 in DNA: TGTGCCAGCAGCCAGGGGGGGGTCGCACTCTCTGGGGCCAACGTCCTGACTTTC. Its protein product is CASSQGGVALSGANVLTF.